The 31 T cell receptor beta chains in this list originate from one sample, sequenced in a study of blood T cell repertoires in COVID-19. The method was immunoSEQ multiplex PCR; TCRdb's version includes in-frame clones alone and lacks a portion of them. The profile covers about 46,000 clones, with approximately 85% appearing a single time and around 16% taken by the ten largest. Sequencing was carried out using peripheral blood. These receptors were taken from a human donor in a cohort sampled during active COVID-19. The donor label of this sample is uncertain.

The DNA for the CDR3 is TGTGCCAGCACCGGGACAGGGGGTGAAAAACTGTTTTTT. Protein sequence: CASTGTGGEKLFF. The chain combines TRBV28 with TRBJ1-4; TRBD1 aligns across 11 bases. Germline trimming cut 7 bases from V and 7 bases from J; bases unmatched to any gene: 2. Per germline, CDR1 MDHEN and CDR2 SYDVKM. The CDR3 is made up of 13 amino acids.

The V call is TRBV19, the J call TRBJ2-2; 7 nucleotides match TRBD2. Trimming took 5 bases from V and 5 from J; bases not matched to a gene: 8. CDR1 is LNHDA, CDR2 SQIVND, per germline (reference sequence). CDR3 length: 15 amino acids. This chain's CDR3 is CASSPRTRRTGELFF. CDR3 in DNA: TGTGCCAGTAGTCCAAGGACTAGGAGGACCGGGGAGCTGTTTTTT.

The J gene is TRBJ1-2, the V gene TRBV3-1 (or the pseudogene TRBV3-2); the D is unclear. V was cut by 1 base and J by 7 bases, with 7 bases left in between. The V gene's germline CDR1 is LGHDT and CDR2 YNNKEL (reference sequence). This CDR3 comprises 12 residues. The chain's CDR3 is CASSQASSGYTF. DNA for the CDR3: TGTGCCAGCAGCCAAGCCAGTTCTGGCTACACCTTC.

This sequence joins TRBV7-3 and TRBJ2-5; D not resolved. The germline V gene encodes CDR1 SGHTA and CDR2 FQGTGA. The CDR3 is made up of 13 amino acids. The V end was cut by 3 bases, the J end by 5 bases, with 10 bases between. CDR3 loop: CASSFSPAETQYF. The CDR3 coding sequence is TGTGCCAGCAGCTTCTCACCCGCGGAGACCCAGTACTTC.

The chain joins TRBV7-2 to TRBJ2-7, with TRBD2 matching over 10 bases. This CDR3 region has 15 residues. V was pared by 0 bases and J by 7 bases, with 6 bases of the junction left unmatched. Germline V gene data show CDR1 as SGHTA and CDR2 as FQGNSA. CDR3 sequence: CASSLASGGTWEQYF. In DNA, the CDR3 is TGTGCCAGCAGCTTAGCTAGCGGGGGGACCTGGGAGCAGTACTTC.

This chain uses TRBV7-2 with TRBJ2-7; weak D call: TRBD1 (6 bases). Germline CDR1 SGHTA, CDR2 FQGNSA. CDR3 length: 19 residues. Between the trimmed V and J ends, which lost 3 bases and 0 bases, there was a span of 24 bases. The CDR3: CASSFRGQAPSGSSYEQYF. CDR3 in DNA: TGTGCCAGCAGCTTCCGGGGACAAGCCCCATCTGGGAGCTCCTACGAGCAGTACTTC. The complete variable domain, with remaining parts taken from reference TRBV7-2 and TRBJ2-7, reads GAGVSQSPSNKVTEKGKDVELRCDPISGHTALYWYRQSLGQGLEFLIYFQGNSAPDKSGLPSDRFSAERTGGSVSTLTIQRTQQEDSAVYLCASSFRGQAPSGSSYEQYFGPGTRLTVT.

The chain couples TRBV5-1 to TRBJ2-7; D is unclear. Germline loops: CDR1 SGHRS, CDR2 YFSETQ. Trimming left V 6 bases short and J 3 bases short, with 16 bases between. This CDR3 comprises 14 residues. CDR3 nucleotides: TGCGCCAGCACTTCGACTCCCGACGGCTACGAGCAGTACTTC. Its protein is CASTSTPDGYEQYF.

This chain links TRBV19 with TRBJ1-2; no firm D call. The CDR3 is 14 residues long. From germline, CDR1 is LNHDA and CDR2 SQIVND (reference sequence). V was clipped by 3 bases and J by 2 bases, with 10 bases between them. The CDR3, as DNA: TGTGCCAGTAGTATGGGCCCGACCAACTATGGCTACACCTTC. This gives the protein CASSMGPTNYGYTF.

V gene TRBV5-1 combines with J gene TRBJ2-1; 9 bases match TRBD2. CDR1 and CDR2 (germline): SGHRS, YFSETQ. With V trimmed by 2 bases and J by 8 bases, 5 bases remained unmatched. The CDR3 is 14 amino acids. The CDR3 spells CASSFAGGQHEQFF. The CDR3 DNA reads as TGCGCCAGCAGCTTTGCGGGGGGGCAGCATGAGCAGTTCTTC.

The chain recombines TRBV28 with TRBJ1-1; D may be TRBD1 (5 bases). The ends were cut back, 5 bases at V and 7 bases at J, with 17 bases in the middle. CDR1 is MDHEN and CDR2 is SYDVKM in the germline V gene. The CDR3 is made up of 14 amino acids. DNA of the CDR3: TGTGCCAGCAGTCAAAACAGGAACCCGTTTGAAGCTTTCTTT. Translation: CASSQNRNPFEAFF.

This clone was seen only a few times. The chain links TRBV2 to TRBJ2-7; D perhaps matches TRBD2 (5 bases). Looked up from germline, CDR1 is SNHLY and CDR2 is FYNNEI. The CDR3 has 12 residues. V dropped 5 bases and J dropped 3 bases, with 8 bases sitting between them. The CDR3 spells CASSRGNYEQYF. CDR3 nucleotides: TGTGCCAGCAGTAGAGGGAACTACGAGCAGTACTTC.

The chain uses TRBV5-1 and TRBJ2-1; 12 positions match TRBD2. This CDR3 comprises 15 residues. The trim removed 0 bases at V and 10 bases at J, leaving 5 bases unmatched. The V gene's germline CDR1 is SGHRS and CDR2 YFSETQ. The chain's CDR3 is CASSLEGTSGLEQFF. Here the CDR3 DNA reads TGCGCCAGCAGCTTGGAGGGGACTAGCGGGTTAGAGCAGTTCTTC.

This clone turned up a few times. The chain couples TRBV18 to TRBJ1-5, with D unresolved. In germline, CDR1 is KGHSH, CDR2 LQKENI. The length of the CDR3 is 13 residues. Trimming stripped 4 bases from V and 5 bases from J, with 9 bases between. The CDR3 here is CASSLTTDQPQHF. CDR3 in DNA: TGTGCCAGCTCACTTACGACTGATCAGCCCCAGCATTTT.

The V gene is TRBV29-1, the J gene TRBJ1-5, with D possibly TRBD1 on 5 matching bases. CDR3 length equals 15 residues. V was clipped by 2 bases and J by 3 bases, with 14 bases between them. Germline CDR1 is SQVTM and CDR2 is ANQGSEA. CDR3 region: CSVERGEGANQPQHF. For the CDR3, the DNA is TGCAGCGTTGAACGGGGGGAGGGAGCCAATCAGCCCCAGCATTTT.

The chain carries TRBV27 and TRBJ1-2; TRBD1 matches 7 bases. Germline-derived CDR1 and CDR2 are MNHEY and SMNVEV (reference sequence). CDR3 length equals 12 residues. V lost 6 bases, J lost 2 bases, and 0 bases stayed unmatched. The CDR3 DNA reads TGTGCCAGCAGACAGGGGAACTATGGCTACACCTTC. It translates to CASRQGNYGYTF.

V gene TRBV28 combines with J gene TRBJ1-5; maybe TRBD1 (6 bases). CDR1 is MDHEN and CDR2 is SYDVKM in the germline V gene. The V and J ends lost 6 bases and 0 bases respectively, with 18 bases between them. The CDR3 totals 17 residues. CDR3 sequence (DNA): TGTGCCAGCAGCTACACCCGACAGGTGAGTAGCAATCAGCCCCAGCATTTT. It codes for CASSYTRQVSSNQPQHF.

V and J are TRBV6-5 and TRBJ1-4; 7 bases align to TRBD1. CDR1 MNHEY and CDR2 SVGAGI come from the germline V gene. The CDR3 has 15 amino acids. Trimming took 6 bases from V and 5 from J; bases not matched to a gene: 9. In DNA form, the CDR3 reads TGTGCCAGCAGACTTGACAGGGTGCCCAATGAAAAACTGTTTTTT. It is translated as CASRLDRVPNEKLFF.

V and J are TRBV5-1 and TRBJ1-2; 7 nucleotides align to TRBD1. The CDR3 extends over 14 amino acids. Germline assignment: CDR1 SGHRS and CDR2 YFSETQ. After removal of 4 bases from V and 0 bases from J, the junction contained 3 bases not matched to a gene. CDR3 DNA sequence: TGCGCCAGCAGCCAAGGGACAGCTAACTATGGCTACACCTTC. Translating gives CASSQGTANYGYTF.

This chain links TRBV29-1 with TRBJ2-7; TRBD2 might be the D (6 bases). The CDR3 is 13 amino acids. Germline CDR1 reads SQVTM; CDR2 reads ANQGSEA. V dropped 3 bases and J dropped 4 bases, with 13 bases sitting between them. DNA for the CDR3: TGCAGCGTTGATAGTGGGACTGAGTACGAGCAGTACTTC. This translates into CSVDSGTEYEQYF.

This sequence joins TRBV18 and TRBJ1-1; 10 positions agree with TRBD1. The V gene end was trimmed by 3 bases and the J gene end by 10 bases; junction bases not matched to a gene: 17. The CDR3 spans 17 residues. From germline, CDR1 is KGHSH and CDR2 LQKENI. As DNA, the CDR3 is TGTGCCAGCTCACCCTCAAGTCTGTCCGGACAGGGGGTTTCAGCTTTCTTT. Amino acids: CASSPSSLSGQGVSAFF.

The chain links TRBV19 to TRBJ1-2; D unclear. The CDR3 has 16 residues. V dropped 5 bases and J dropped 0 bases, with 16 bases sitting between them. Germline V lookup: CDR1 LNHDA, CDR2 SQIVND (reference sequence). In DNA form, the CDR3 reads TGTGCCAGTAGTCCAGTCGAGGGCTCTACTAACTATGGCTACACCTTC. It codes for CASSPVEGSTNYGYTF.

This clone has just one count. V gene TRBV7-8 combines with J gene TRBJ1-2; TRBD1 matches at 10 bases. After removal of 3 bases from V and 6 bases from J, the junction contained 7 bases not matched to a gene. CDR1 SGHVS and CDR2 FQNEAQ come from the germline V gene. The CDR3 length is 15 residues. CDR3 region: CASSFGPTGGNGYTF. The CDR3 DNA is TGTGCCAGCAGCTTTGGTCCGACAGGGGGCAATGGCTACACCTTC.

The V call is TRBV29-1, the J call TRBJ1-5; TRBD1 matches 11 bases. Germline assignment: CDR1 SQVTM and CDR2 ANQGSEA. The CDR3 sequence is 19 residues long. With V trimmed by 1 base and J by 0 bases, 11 bases remained unmatched. CDR3 sequence: CSVEAVRDRGIYSNQPQHF. The CDR3 DNA follows: TGCAGCGTTGAAGCGGTCCGGGACAGGGGGATTTATAGCAATCAGCCCCAGCATTTT. The whole variable domain, remainder taken from reference TRBV29-1 and TRBJ1-5, is SAVISQKPSRDICQRGTSLTIQCQVDSQVTMMFWYRQQPGQSLTLIATANQGSEATYESGFVIDKFPISRPNLTFSTLTVSNMSPEDSSIYLCSVEAVRDRGIYSNQPQHFGDGTRLSIL.

J is TRBJ1-2 and V is TRBV30; a weak D match, TRBD1 (6 bases). The germline V gene encodes CDR1 GTSNPN and CDR2 SVGIG (reference sequence). The CDR3 consists of 13 residues. The germline V and J ends were trimmed by 2 bases and 11 bases, with 18 bases remaining between them. Written as DNA, the CDR3 is TGTGCCTGGAGTCGGAAAATACCAAGGGGGTACACCTTC. This sequence encodes CAWSRKIPRGYTF.

V gene TRBV27 combines with J gene TRBJ2-3; 9 nucleotides align to TRBD1. Losses at the gene ends were 5 bases for V and 3 bases for J; bases not matched to a gene: 9. The germline gives CDR1 MNHEY, CDR2 SMNVEV (reference sequence). The CDR3 is 16 residues long. The CDR3 here is CASSRNTGGGTDTQYF. In DNA, the CDR3 is TGTGCCAGCAGTCGCAACACAGGGGGCGGGACAGATACGCAGTATTTT.

The V call is TRBV30, the J call TRBJ2-5; 8 bases align to TRBD1. The CDR3 consists of 14 residues. Trimming cost V 3 bases and J 5 bases; bases outside gene matches: 8. CDR1 and CDR2 (germline): GTSNPN, SVGIG (reference sequence). CDR3 in amino acids: CAWSGDRGRETQYF. The DNA for the CDR3 is TGTGCCTGGAGCGGAGACAGGGGCAGGGAGACCCAGTACTTC.

The rearrangement links TRBV12-3 or TRBV12-4 to TRBJ2-3; 7 bases are shared with TRBD1. Trimming removed 5 bases from V and 3 bases from J; junction bases left unmatched: 2. The CDR3 contains 13 residues. CDR3 DNA: TGTGCCAGCAGTAAGGGACAGACAGATACGCAGTATTTT. Its translation: CASSKGQTDTQYF.

The chain recombines TRBV5-5 with TRBJ2-3, with 10 bases fitting TRBD2. There are 16 residues in the CDR3. The V gene's germline CDR1 is SGHKS and CDR2 YYEKEE (reference sequence). V lost 4 bases, J lost 6 bases, and 11 bases stayed unmatched. The CDR3 is CASSRGSGGTGDTQYF. The CDR3 DNA is TGTGCCAGCAGCCGAGGTAGCGGGGGGACAGGCGATACGCAGTATTTT.

This clone was detected once. The rearrangement links TRBV18 to TRBJ2-6, with 10 bases identical to TRBD1. Trimming removed 6 bases from V and 0 bases from J; junction bases left unmatched: 11. Germline loops: CDR1 KGHSH, CDR2 LQKENI. The CDR3 totals 19 residues. CDR3 sequence (DNA): TGTGCCAGCTCGGCTCGCCGGACAGGGGGGGACTCTGGGGCCAACGTCCTGACTTTC. This encodes CASSARRTGGDSGANVLTF.

For the CDR3, the DNA is TGCGCCAGCAGCCAAGAAGGGGGCTTCAATCAGCCCCAGCATTTT. Protein sequence: CASSQEGGFNQPQHF. The genes are TRBV4-1 and TRBJ1-5, with 7 bases lining up with TRBD1. Per germline, CDR1 MGHRA and CDR2 YSYEKL. V was pared by 0 bases and J by 3 bases, with 2 bases of the junction left unmatched. CDR3 length equals 15 residues.

The chain carries TRBV6-1 and TRBJ1-1; 8 bases agree with TRBD1. After removal of 4 bases from V and 0 bases from J, the junction contained 7 bases not matched to a gene. Per the germline V gene, CDR1 is MNHNS and CDR2 is SASEGT. The length of the CDR3 is 16 residues. In DNA, the CDR3 is TGTGCCAGCAGTGCTCTCCCGACAGGGGTGAACACTGAAGCTTTCTTT. Translating gives CASSALPTGVNTEAFF.